The present entry profiles one TCR beta chain with its context. Its target antigen remains unknown. No base quality values were provided; no much bigger clone lies one nucleotide off. The donors belonged to the validation cohort of approximately 130 subjects, which was separate from the 666-subject first cohort. This sample was taken from a study of cytomegalovirus exposure and HLA in healthy donors (TCRdb year 2017). For the wider study: A later analysis indicated that the 120 validation repertoires were generated on the platform also employed for the approximately 670 repertoires of the first cohort. The aim of the study was to test whether cataloging public T cell receptors could identify signatures of past pathogen exposure. Besides the first cohort of hundreds of subjects, a separate validation cohort made up of 90 to 150 different subjects was used. High-throughput TCR immunosequencing, statistical association of individual TCRs with disease status, and machine learning were combined to predict cytomegalovirus infection status. Results and caveats for the whole study, not just this receptor: All 120 or so repertoires were used to score co-occurrence in the validation cohort in a later analysis, because that analysis had no HLA typing for the cohort. Across donors, most TCR sequences were observed very rarely, whereas some public TCRs were present in many individuals. According to the authors, the approach could potentially be generalized to other disease states and immunological phenotypes. A few of the identified cytomegalovirus-associated TCR beta chains were confirmed in vitro to be specific for cytomegalovirus antigens. Subsequent analysis determined that TCRs grouped into clusters in the first cohort also showed a tendency toward co-occurrence across the 120 validation repertoires, and roughly 94% of cluster scores exceeded 0. The classifier was reported to diagnose cytomegalovirus status with high specificity and sensitivity in both the original cohort and the validation cohort. In the study, approximately 160 TCR beta chains were listed as associated with cytomegalovirus.

The library was generated by the immunoSEQ multiplex PCR assay. The published analysis was carried out like this. A statistical classification framework was developed to diagnose cytomegalovirus status using the catalog of TCR beta chain sequences. In TCRdb, the immuneACCESS table is reduced to in-frame sequences with V and J assigned. These tables do not hold every clone; where another copy was compared, an unresolved V gene accounts for under half, and the others remain unexplained. V and J calls and clone size are those listed in that table; D and trimming were worked out from the DNA. Counted in this sample were about 140,000 clones; about 86% of them appeared once. The biggest ten clones account for about 2.7% of the sample. Input material: PBMCs. The clonotype was recovered from a man in his late teens or twenties in good health and CMV-seronegative.

CDR3 sequence: CAIRTGTGYTGELFF. The sequenced DNA: TGTGCCATCAGGACCGGGACAGGGTACACCGGGGAGCTGTTTTTT. Recombination linked TRBV10-3 to TRBJ2-2, with 9 bases aligning to TRBD1. The V end gives up 6 bases and the J end 3 bases, leaving 5 bases in the junction not matched to a gene. Spanning cysteine to phenylalanine, the CDR3 consists of 15 amino acids. The DNA shown is the 45-base CDR3, in frame from base 1. The germline V gene gives CDR1 as ENHRY and CDR2 as SYGVKD.